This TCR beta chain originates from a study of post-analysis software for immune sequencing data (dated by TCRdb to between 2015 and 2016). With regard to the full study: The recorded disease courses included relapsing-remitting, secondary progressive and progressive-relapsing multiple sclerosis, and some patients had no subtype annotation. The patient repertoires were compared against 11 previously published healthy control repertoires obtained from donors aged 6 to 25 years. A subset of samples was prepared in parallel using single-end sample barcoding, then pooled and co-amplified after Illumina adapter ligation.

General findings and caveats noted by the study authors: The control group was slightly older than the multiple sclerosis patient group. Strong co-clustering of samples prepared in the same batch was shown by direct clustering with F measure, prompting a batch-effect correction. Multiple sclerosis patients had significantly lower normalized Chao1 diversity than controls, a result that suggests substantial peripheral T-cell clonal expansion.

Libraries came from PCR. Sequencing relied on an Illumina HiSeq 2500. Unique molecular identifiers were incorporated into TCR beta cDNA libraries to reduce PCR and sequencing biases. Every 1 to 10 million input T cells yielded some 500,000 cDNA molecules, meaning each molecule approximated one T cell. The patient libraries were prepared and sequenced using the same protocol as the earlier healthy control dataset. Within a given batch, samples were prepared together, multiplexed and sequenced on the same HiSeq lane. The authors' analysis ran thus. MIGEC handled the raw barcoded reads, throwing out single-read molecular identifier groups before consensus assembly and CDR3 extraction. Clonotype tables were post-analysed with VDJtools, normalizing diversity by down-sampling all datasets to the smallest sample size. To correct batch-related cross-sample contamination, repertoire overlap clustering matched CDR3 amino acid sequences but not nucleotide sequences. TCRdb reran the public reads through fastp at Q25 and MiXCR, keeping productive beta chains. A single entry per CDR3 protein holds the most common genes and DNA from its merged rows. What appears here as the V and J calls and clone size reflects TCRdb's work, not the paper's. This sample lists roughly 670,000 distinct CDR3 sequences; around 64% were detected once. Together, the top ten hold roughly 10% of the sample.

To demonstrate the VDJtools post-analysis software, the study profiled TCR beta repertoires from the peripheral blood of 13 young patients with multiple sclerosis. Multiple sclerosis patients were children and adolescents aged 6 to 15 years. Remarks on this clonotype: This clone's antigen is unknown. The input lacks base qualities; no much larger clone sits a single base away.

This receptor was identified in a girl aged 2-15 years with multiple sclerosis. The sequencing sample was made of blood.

The encoded CDR3 is CASSISHIGADTQYF. The DNA sequence follows: TGTGCCAGTAGTATCTCACATATCGGGGCCGATACGCAGTATTTT. The sequence links TRBV19 to TRBJ2-3; the D call is tentative, TRBD1 or TRBD2, as each matches 5 bases. CDR1 and CDR2 (LNHDA, SQIVND) derive from the germline V gene (reference sequence). Between the V and J ends, shortened by 3 bases and 6 bases respectively, the junction contains 16 bases. The CDR3 contains 15 residues, cysteine and phenylalanine counted. Just the 45-base CDR3 DNA is kept, in frame starting at base 1.